A single sample is the source of the 2 T cell receptor beta chains below, sequenced in a study of identical twins (TCRdb year 2016). Library preparation employed 5' RACE. Sequencing was carried out with an Illumina HiSeq 2000. In TCRdb, the public reads were trimmed at Q25 with fastp and aligned with MiXCR, with productive beta chains retained. For every CDR3 protein sequence, its rows merge into one entry that carries the most common genes and DNA. This sample comprises approximately 690,000 distinct CDR3 sequences, approximately 6% of them detected only once. 1.5% to 2% of the sample is in the top ten clones. The sequenced material came from naive T cells sorted from blood. The sample's cell subset or site, from its label and the paper: cells isolated with a human naive T-cell isolation kit. The receptors here all came from a man aged 18 to 29 in good health.

This clonotype was observed many times. The chain combines TRBV21-1 with TRBJ2-3; TRBD1 was called by the table and not checked on the DNA. TRBV21-1 is assigned pseudogene status. This CDR3 contains 16 residues. The CDR3 DNA sequence: TGTGCCAGCCCGGGGGTGGGGACGGTGGTCCCGGATACGCAGTATTTT. Its translation: CASPGVGTVVPDTQYF.

This clonotype was detected ten times or more. The chain recombines TRBV27 with TRBJ1-6; D not certain. Germline CDR1 and CDR2: MNHEY and SMNVEV (reference sequence). There are 13 residues in the CDR3. V was shortened by 6 bases and J by 10 bases, with 13 bases between the two germline ends. In DNA, the CDR3 is TGTGCCAGCAGGGAACTGACCGGCTCACCCCTCCACTTT. This translates into CASRELTGSPLHF.